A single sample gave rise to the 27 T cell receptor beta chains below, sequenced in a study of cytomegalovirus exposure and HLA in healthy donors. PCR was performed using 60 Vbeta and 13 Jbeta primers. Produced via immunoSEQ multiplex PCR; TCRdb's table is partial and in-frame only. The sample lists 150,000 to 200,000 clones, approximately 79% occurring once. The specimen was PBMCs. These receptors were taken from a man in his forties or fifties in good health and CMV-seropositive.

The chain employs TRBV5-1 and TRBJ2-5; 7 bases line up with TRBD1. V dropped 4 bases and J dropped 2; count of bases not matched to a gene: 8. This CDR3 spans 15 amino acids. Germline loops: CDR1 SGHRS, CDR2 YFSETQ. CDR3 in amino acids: CASSRRQGTQETQYF. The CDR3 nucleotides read TGCGCCAGCAGCAGGAGACAGGGAACACAAGAGACCCAGTACTTC.

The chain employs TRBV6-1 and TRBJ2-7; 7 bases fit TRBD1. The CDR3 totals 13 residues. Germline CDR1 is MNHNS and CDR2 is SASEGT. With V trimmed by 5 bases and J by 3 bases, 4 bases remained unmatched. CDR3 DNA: TGTGCCAGCAGTCCGAACAGGGGCTACGAGCAGTACTTC. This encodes CASSPNRGYEQYF.

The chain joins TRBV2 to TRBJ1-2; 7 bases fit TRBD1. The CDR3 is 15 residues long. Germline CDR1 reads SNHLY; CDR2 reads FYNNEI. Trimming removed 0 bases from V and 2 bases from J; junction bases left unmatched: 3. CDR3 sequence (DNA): TGTGCCAGCAGTGAAGCGATACAGGGGAACTATGGCTACACCTTC. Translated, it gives CASSEAIQGNYGYTF. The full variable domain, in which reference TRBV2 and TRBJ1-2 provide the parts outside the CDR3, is EPEVTQTPSHQVTQMGQEVILRCVPISNHLYFYWYRQILGQKVEFLVSFYNNEISEKSEIFDDQFSVERPDGSNFTLKIRSTKLEDSAMYFCASSEAIQGNYGYTFGSGTRLTVV.

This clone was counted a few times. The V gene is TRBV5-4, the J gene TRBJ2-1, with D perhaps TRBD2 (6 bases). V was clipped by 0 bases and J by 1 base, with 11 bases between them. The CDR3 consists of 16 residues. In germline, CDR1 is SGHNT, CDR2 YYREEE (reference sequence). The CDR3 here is CASSLGGVGSYNEQFF. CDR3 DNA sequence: TGTGCCAGCAGCTTGGGCGGGGTGGGGTCCTACAATGAGCAGTTCTTC.

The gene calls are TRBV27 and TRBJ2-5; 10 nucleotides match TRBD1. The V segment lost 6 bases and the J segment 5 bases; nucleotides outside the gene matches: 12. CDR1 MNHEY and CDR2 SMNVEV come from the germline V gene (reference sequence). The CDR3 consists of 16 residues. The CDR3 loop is CASRVSPTGGAETQYF. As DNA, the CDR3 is TGTGCCAGCAGAGTTTCCCCGACAGGGGGCGCGGAGACCCAGTACTTC.

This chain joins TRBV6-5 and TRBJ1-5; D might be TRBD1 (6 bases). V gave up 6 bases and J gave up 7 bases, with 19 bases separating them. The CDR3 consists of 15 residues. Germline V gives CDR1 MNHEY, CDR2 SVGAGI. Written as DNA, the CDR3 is TGTGCCAGCAGATCTGTGGGGGCCGAAGGACAGCCCCAGCATTTT. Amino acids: CASRSVGAEGQPQHF.

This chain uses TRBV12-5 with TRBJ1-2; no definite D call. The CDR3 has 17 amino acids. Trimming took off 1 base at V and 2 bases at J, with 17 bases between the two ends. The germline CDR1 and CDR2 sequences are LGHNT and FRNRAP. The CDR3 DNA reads TGTGCTAGTGGTTTGGCCCTTTCCGGGAACCTCAACTATGGCTACACCTTC. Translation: CASGLALSGNLNYGYTF.

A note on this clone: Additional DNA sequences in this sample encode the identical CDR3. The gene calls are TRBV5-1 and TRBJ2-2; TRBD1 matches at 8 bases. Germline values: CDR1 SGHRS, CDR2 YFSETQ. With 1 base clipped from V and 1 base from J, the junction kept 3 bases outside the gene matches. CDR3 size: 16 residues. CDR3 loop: CASSLNGQGNTGELFF. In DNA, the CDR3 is TGCGCCAGCAGCTTGAACGGACAGGGGAACACCGGGGAGCTGTTTTTT.

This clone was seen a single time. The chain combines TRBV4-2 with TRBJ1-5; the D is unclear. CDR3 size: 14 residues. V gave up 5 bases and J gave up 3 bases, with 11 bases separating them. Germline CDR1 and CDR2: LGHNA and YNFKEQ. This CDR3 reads CASSYDNSNQPQHF. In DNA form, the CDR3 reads TGTGCCAGCAGCTATGACAACTCCAATCAGCCCCAGCATTTT.

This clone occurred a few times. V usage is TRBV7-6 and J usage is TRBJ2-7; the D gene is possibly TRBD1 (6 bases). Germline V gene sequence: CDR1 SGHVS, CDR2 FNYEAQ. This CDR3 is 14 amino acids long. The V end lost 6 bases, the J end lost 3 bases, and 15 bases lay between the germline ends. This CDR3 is CASSLYTGLYEQYF. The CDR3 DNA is TGTGCCAGCAGTTTATACACAGGGCTCTACGAGCAGTACTTC.

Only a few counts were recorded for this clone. CDR3: CASSGDTSNEKLFF. In DNA, the CDR3 is TGTGCCAGCAGTGGGGACACATCTAATGAAAAACTGTTTTTT. The V gene is TRBV25-1, the J gene TRBJ1-4; D may be TRBD1 (6 bases). The germline V gene has CDR1 MGHDK and CDR2 SYGVNS. Trimming removed 4 bases at V and 3 bases at J, with 9 bases between. The CDR3 has 14 amino acids. Supplemented by reference TRBV25-1 and TRBJ1-4, the full variable domain reads EADIYQTPRYLVIGTGKKITLECSQTMGHDKMYWYQQDPGMELHLIHYSYGVNSTEKGDLSSESTVSRIRTEHFPLTLESARPSHTSQYLCASSGDTSNEKLFFGSGTQLSVL.

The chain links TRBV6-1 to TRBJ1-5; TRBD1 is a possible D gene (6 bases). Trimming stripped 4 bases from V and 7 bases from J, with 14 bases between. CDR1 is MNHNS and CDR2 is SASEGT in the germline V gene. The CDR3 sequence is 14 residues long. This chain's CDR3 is CASSGRDTSQPQHF. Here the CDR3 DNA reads TGTGCCAGCAGTGGCCGGGACACCAGCCAGCCCCAGCATTTT.

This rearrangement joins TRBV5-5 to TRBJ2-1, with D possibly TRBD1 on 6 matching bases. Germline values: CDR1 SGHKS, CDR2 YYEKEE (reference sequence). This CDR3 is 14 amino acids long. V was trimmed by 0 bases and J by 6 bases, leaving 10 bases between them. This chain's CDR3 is CASSLEQGRNEQFF. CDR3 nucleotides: TGTGCCAGCAGCTTGGAACAGGGCCGCAATGAGCAGTTCTTC.

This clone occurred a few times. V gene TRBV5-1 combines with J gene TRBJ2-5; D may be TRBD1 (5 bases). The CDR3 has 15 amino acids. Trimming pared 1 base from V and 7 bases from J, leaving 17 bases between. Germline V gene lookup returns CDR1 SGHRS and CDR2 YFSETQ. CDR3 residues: CASSLSVRAQGTQYF. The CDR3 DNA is TGCGCCAGCAGCTTGTCAGTCCGGGCCCAGGGGACCCAGTACTTC.

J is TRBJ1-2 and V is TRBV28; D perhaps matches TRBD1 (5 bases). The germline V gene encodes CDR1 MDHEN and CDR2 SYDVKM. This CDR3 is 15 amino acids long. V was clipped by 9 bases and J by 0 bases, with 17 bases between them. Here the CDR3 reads CASDPRQSANYGYTF. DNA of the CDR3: TGTGCCAGTGATCCCCGACAGAGCGCTAACTATGGCTACACCTTC.

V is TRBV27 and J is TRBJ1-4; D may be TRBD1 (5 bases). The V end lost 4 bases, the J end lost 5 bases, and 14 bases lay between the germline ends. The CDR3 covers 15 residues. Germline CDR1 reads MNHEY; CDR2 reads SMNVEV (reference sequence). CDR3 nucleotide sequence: TGTGCCAGCAGTTCGGCGGGGGGGGGAAATGAAAAACTGTTTTTT. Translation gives CASSSAGGGNEKLFF.

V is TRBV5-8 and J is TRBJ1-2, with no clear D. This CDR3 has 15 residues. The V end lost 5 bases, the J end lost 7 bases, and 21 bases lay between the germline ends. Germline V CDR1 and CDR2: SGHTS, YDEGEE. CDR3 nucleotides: TGTGCCAGCAGGTTATCCGGGATCCGCCCGGGTGGCTACACCTTC. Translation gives CASRLSGIRPGGYTF.

The CDR3 is CAWSEGGGTDTQYF. The CDR3 region has the DNA TGTGCCTGGAGTGAAGGGGGCGGCACAGATACGCAGTATTTT. The chain combines TRBV30 with TRBJ2-3, with TRBD1 identical over 7 bases. The junction had 2 bases not matched to a gene; V was cut back by 1 base and J by 1 base. Germline V gene sequence: CDR1 GTSNPN, CDR2 SVGIG (reference sequence). There are 14 residues in the CDR3.

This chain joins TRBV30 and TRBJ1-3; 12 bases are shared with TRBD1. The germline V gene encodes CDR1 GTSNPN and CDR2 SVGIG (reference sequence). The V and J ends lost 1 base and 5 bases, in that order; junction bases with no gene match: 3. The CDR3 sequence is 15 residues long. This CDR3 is CAWSAGQGARNTIYF. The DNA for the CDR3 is TGTGCCTGGAGTGCGGGACAGGGGGCCCGAAACACCATATATTTT.

CDR3 DNA: TGTGCCAGCAGCTCCTACTATGGCTACACCTTC. It codes for CASSSYYGYTF. The chain is built from TRBV11-2 and TRBJ1-2; D unresolved. CDR1 is SGHAT, CDR2 FQNNGV, per germline. CDR3 size: 11 residues. V lost 4 bases, J lost 3 bases, and 3 bases lay in between.

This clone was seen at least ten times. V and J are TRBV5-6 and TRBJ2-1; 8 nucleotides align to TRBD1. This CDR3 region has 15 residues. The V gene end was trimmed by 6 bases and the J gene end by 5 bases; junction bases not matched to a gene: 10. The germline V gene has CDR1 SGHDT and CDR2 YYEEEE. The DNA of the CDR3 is TGTGCCAGCACGCTCAGGGGGCTTAAGAACAATGAGCAGTTCTTC. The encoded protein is CASTLRGLKNNEQFF.

The CDR3 reads CASSIGEFGNTIYF. CDR3 bases: TGCGCCAGCAGCATAGGGGAATTTGGAAACACCATATATTTT. The chain has TRBV5-1 and TRBJ1-3; perhaps TRBD1 as D (5 bases). The V end was cut by 4 bases, the J end by 3 bases, with 11 bases between. Germline CDR1 reads SGHRS; CDR2 reads YFSETQ. The CDR3 spans 14 residues.

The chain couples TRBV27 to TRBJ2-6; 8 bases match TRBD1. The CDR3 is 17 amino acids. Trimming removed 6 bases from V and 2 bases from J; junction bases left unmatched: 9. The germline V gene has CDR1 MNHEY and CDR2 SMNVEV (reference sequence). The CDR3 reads CASRATGGLAGANVLTF. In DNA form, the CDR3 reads TGTGCCAGCAGGGCTACAGGGGGACTGGCTGGGGCCAACGTCCTGACTTTC. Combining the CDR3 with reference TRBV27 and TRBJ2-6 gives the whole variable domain EAQVTQNPRYLITVTGKKLTVTCSQNMNHEYMSWYRQDPGLGLRQIYYSMNVEVTDKGDVPEGYKVSRKEKRNFPLILESPSPNQTSLYFCASRATGGLAGANVLTFGAGSRLTVL.

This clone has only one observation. The CDR3 sequence: CSARRRGEQFF. CDR3 bases: TGCAGTGCTCGCAGAAGAGGGGAGCAGTTCTTC. The chain employs TRBV20-1 and TRBJ2-1; tentatively, D is TRBD2 (5 bases). Germline CDR1 DFQATT, CDR2 SNEGSKA (reference sequence). The CDR3 runs 11 residues. Trimming shortened V by 5 bases and J by 10 bases, and 12 bases separated the two germline ends.

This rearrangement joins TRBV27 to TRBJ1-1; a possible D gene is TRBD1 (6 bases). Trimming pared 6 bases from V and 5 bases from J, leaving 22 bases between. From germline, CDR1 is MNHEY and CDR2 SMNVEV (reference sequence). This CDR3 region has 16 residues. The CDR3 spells CASRSNLQGGRTEAFF. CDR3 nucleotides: TGTGCCAGCAGATCTAACCTACAGGGTGGTCGGACTGAAGCTTTCTTT.

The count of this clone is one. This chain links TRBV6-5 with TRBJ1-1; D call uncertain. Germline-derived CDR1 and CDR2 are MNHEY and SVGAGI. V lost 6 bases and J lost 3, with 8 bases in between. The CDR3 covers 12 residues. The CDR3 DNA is TGTGCCAGCAGGGGGAGGGACACTGAAGCTTTCTTT. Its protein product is CASRGRDTEAFF.

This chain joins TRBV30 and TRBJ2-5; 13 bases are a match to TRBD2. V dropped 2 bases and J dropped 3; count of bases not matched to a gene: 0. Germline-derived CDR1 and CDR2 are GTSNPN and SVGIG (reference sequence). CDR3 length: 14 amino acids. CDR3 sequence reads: CAWSTSGGEETQYF. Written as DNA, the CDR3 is TGTGCCTGGAGTACTAGCGGGGGGGAAGAGACCCAGTACTTC.